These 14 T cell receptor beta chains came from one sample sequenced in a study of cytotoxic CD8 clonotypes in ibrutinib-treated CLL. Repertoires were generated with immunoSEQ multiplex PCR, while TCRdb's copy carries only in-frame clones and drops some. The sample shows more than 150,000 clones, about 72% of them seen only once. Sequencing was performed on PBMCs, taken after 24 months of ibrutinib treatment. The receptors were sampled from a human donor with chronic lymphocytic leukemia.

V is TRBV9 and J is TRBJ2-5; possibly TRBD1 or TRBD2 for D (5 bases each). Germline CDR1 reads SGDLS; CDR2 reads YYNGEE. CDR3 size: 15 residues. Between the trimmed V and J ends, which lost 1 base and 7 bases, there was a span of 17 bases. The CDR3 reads CASSVSGPGGGTQYF. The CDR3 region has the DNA TGTGCCAGCAGCGTATCTGGCCCTGGTGGGGGGACCCAGTACTTC.

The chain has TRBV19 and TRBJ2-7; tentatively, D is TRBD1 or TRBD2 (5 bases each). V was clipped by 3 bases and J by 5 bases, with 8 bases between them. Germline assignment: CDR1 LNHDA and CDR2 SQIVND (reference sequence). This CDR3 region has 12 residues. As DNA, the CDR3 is TGTGCCAGTAGTATGGGGGTGCACGAGCAGTACTTC. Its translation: CASSMGVHEQYF.

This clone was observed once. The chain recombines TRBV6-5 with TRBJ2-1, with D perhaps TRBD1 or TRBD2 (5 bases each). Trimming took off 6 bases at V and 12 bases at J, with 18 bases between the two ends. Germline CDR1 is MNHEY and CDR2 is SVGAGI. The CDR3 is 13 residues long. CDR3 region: CASRPRDRRGQFF. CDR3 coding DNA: TGTGCCAGCAGACCACGGGACCGCCGGGGGCAGTTCTTC.

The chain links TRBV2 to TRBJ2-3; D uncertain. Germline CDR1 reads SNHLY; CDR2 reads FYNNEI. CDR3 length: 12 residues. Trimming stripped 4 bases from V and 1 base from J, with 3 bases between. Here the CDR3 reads CASSGGTDTQYF. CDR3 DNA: TGTGCCAGCAGTGGGGGCACAGATACGCAGTATTTT.

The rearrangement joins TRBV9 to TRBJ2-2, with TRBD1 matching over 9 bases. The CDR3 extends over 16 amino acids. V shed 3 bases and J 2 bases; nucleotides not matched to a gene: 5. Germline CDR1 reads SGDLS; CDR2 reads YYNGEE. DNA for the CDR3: TGTGCCAGCAGCGCCAGGGGACAGGGAAACACCGGGGAGCTGTTTTTT. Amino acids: CASSARGQGNTGELFF.

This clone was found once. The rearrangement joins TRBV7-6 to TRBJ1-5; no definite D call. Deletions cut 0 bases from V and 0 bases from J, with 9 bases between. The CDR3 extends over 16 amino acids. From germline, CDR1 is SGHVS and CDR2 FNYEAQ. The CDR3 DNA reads TGTGCCAGCAGCTTAGCGGCACCTTATAGCAATCAGCCCCAGCATTTT. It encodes CASSLAAPYSNQPQHF.

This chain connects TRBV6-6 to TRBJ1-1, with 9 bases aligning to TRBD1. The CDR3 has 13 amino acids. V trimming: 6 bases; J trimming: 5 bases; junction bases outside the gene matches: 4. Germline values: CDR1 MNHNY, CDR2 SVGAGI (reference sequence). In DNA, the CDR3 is TGTGCCAGCAGACAGGGGGCTGGGACTGAAGCTTTCTTT. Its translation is CASRQGAGTEAFF.

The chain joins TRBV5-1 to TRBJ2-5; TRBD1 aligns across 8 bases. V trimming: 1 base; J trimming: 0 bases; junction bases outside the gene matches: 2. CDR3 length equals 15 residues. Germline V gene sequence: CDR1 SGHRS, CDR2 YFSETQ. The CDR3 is CASSLNRGDQETQYF. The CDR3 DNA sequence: TGCGCCAGCAGCTTGAACAGGGGGGACCAAGAGACCCAGTACTTC.

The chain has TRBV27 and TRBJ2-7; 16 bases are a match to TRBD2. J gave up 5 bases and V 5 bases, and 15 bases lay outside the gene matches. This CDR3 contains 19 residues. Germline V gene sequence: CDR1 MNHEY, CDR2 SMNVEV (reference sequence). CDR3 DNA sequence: TGTGCCAGCAGTAAACCGGGACTAGCGGGAGGGCCGAACGTCGACGAGCAGTACTTC. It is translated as CASSKPGLAGGPNVDEQYF.

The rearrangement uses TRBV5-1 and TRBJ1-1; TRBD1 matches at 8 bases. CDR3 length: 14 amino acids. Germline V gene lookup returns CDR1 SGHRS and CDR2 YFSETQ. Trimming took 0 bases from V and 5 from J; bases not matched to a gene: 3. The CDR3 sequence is CASSLVQGATEAFF. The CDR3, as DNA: TGCGCCAGCAGCTTGGTTCAGGGGGCGACTGAAGCTTTCTTT.

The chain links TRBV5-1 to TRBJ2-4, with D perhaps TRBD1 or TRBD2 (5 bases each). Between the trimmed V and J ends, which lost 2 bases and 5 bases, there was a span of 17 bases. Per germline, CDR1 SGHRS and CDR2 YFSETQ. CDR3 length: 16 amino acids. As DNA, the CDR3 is TGCGCCAGCAGCTTCGGGACCCACCGTACCCAAAACATTCAGTACTTC. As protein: CASSFGTHRTQNIQYF.

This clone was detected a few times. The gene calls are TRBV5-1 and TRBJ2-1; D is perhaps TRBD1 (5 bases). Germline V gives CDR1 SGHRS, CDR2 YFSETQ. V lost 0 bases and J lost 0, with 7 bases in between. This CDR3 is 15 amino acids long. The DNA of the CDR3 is TGCGCCAGCAGCTTGGGACAGAACTCCTACAATGAGCAGTTCTTC. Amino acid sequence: CASSLGQNSYNEQFF. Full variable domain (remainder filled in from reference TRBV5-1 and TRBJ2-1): KAGVTQTPRYLIKTRGQQVTLSCSPISGHRSVSWYQQTPGQGLQFLFEYFSETQRNKGNFPGRFSGRQFSNSRSEMNVSTLELGDSALYLCASSLGQNSYNEQFFGPGTRLTVL.

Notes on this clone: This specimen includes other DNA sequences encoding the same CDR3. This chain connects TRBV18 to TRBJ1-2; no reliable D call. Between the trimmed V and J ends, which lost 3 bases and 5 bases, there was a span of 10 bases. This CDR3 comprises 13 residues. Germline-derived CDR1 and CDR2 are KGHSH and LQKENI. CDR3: CASSPQDSYGYTF. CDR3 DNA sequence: TGTGCCAGCTCACCCCAGGACTCTTATGGCTACACCTTC.

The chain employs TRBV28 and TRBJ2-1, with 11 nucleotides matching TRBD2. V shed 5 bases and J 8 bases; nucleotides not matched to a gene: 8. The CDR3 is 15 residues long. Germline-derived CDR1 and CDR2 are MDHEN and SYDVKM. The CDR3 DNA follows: TGTGCCAGCAGTGCACCGGGACTAGCGGTAGATGAGCAGTTCTTC. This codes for CASSAPGLAVDEQFF.